The T cell receptor (beta chain) described here comes from a study of synovial regulatory T cells in juvenile arthritis. As for the study in general: One patient received methotrexate plus infliximab; one lacked treatment information.

Comment on this clone: Its antigen is still unknown.

Study-level findings and limits: Across patients, iaTreg TCR repertoires were mostly private, partly shared with synovial Teff and blood CPL. TCR diversity was lower in inflammation-associated blood Treg cells than in other blood Treg cells. CDR3 overlap with synovial Tregs was higher for iaTregs than other blood Tregs.

This table comes from immunoSEQ multiplex PCR, and its TCRdb copy is limited to in-frame clones, with some not included. The sample holds around 9,900 clones. Germline V gives CDR1 SGHNT, CDR2 YYREEE (reference sequence). CDR3 length: 16 residues. No DNA sequence is on record. The sequence came from a donor younger than 30 with juvenile idiopathic arthritis. This sequence joins TRBV5-4 and TRBJ2-2; checking the TCRdb D call of TRBD2 is not possible without DNA. Input material: Treg cells from blood. Noted subset: remaining (HLA-DR-negative) circulating blood Treg cells. CDR3 loop: CASSPGLAGVVGELFF.